This T cell receptor (beta chain) was documented in a study of T cell changes during pregnancy in multiple sclerosis. The CDR3 has 14 amino acids. Germline values: CDR1 MDHEN, CDR2 SYDVKM. Trimming cost V 3 bases and J 7 bases; bases outside gene matches: 5. Profiled with immunoSEQ multiplex PCR; TCRdb holds only in-frame clones, not every one. Of about 100,000 clones in the sample, about 94% were seen once. The TCR originated in a female donor with multiple sclerosis, enrolled in a pregnancy study. V and J are TRBV28 and TRBJ2-2; TRBD2 matches 7 bases. This specimen consisted of peripheral blood, obtained before pregnancy. CDR3 loop: CASSFGRTGGELFF. The CDR3 DNA reads as TGTGCCAGCAGTTTCGGGAGGACGGGCGGGGAGCTGTTTTTT.